This note documents a single T cell receptor (beta chain) sequence. Profiling relied on immunoSEQ multiplex PCR, and the TCRdb table lists in-frame clones only, not all of them. The repertoire holds 100,000 to 150,000 clones, with around 87% as singletons. These data are taken from a study of control samples from healthy donors and cancer patients. The V end lost 2 bases, the J end lost 0 bases, and 7 bases lay between the germline ends. The length of the CDR3 is 15 residues. CDR1 is MGHDK, CDR2 SYGVNS, per germline. The chain is built from TRBV25-1 and TRBJ1-4; D call uncertain. This sequence originates from a man between 60 and 75 years old in good health. The sample taken for sequencing was blood. The CDR3 sequence is CASSEPTTTNEKLFF. CDR3 in DNA: TGTGCCAGCAGTGAACCCACAACAACTAATGAAAAACTGTTTTTT.